This T cell receptor beta chain came from a study of cytomegalovirus exposure and HLA in healthy donors. Study-wide findings and caveats: In a later analysis, TCR beta V- and J-gene trimming showed a link to a missense DCLRE1C variant.

The study ran its PCR with 60 Vbeta and 13 Jbeta primers. Per the original methods: As a later analysis found, there were 70 million to 90 million unique TCR beta chains, of which 8.5 million to 13 million were shared. Generated by immunoSEQ multiplex PCR, the TCRdb table keeps only in-frame clones and is missing some. V and J calls and clone size follow that table, whereas D and trimming were derived from the DNA. The data show around 90,000 clones, with 79% seen just once and around 2.5% held by the top ten. Trimming took 5 bases from V and 6 from J; bases not matched to a gene: 12. CDR1 is GTSNPN and CDR2 is SVGIG in the germline V gene (reference sequence). The CDR3 is made up of 15 amino acids. For this clone: Antigen unknown.

The J gene is TRBJ2-1, the V gene TRBV30, with 8 nucleotides matching TRBD1. The sequenced sample consisted of PBMCs. The TCR comes from a man aged 25 to 40 in good health and CMV-seronegative. The DNA for the CDR3 is TGTGCCTGGGTTGTCCCCCGGACAGGGACCAATGAGCAGTTCTTC. Translated, it gives CAWVVPRTGTNEQFF.